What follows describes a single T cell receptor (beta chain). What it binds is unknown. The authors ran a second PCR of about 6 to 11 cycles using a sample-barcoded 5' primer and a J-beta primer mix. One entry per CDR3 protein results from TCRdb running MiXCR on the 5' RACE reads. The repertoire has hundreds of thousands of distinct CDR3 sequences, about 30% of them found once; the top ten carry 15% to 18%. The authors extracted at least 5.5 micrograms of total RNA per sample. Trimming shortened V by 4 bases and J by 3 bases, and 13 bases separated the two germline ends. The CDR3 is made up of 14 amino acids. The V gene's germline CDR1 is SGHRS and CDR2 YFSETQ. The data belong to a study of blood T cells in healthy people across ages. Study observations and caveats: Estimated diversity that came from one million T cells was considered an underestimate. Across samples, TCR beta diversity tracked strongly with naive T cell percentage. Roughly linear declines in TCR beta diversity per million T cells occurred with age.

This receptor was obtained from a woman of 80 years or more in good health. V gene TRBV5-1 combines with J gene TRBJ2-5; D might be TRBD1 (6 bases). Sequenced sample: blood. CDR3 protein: CASSQSTGKETQYF. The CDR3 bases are TGCGCCAGCAGCCAATCAACAGGGAAAGAGACCCAGTACTTC.